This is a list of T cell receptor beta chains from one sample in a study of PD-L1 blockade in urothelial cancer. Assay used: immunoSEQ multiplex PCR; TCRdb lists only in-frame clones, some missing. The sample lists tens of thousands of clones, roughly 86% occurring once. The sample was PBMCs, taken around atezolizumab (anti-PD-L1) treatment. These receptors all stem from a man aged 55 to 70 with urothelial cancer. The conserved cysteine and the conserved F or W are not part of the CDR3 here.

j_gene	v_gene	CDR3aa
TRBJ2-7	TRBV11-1	ASSLSAGEYYEQY
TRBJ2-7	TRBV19	ASSPHPRVASYEQY
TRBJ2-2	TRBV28	ASSQRLADTGELF
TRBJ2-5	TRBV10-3	AISEWVKPGLAAQETQY
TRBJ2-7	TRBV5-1	ASSWTLAGPSYEQY
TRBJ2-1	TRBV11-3	ASRAGTGFVDEQF
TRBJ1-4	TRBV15	ATSRDRSSNEKLF
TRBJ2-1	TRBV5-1	ASSGRADNEQF
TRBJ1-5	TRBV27	ASSPWTPSNQPQH
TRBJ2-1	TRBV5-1	ASSLGQIDNEQF
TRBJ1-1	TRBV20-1	SARTGQAF
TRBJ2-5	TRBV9	ASSARVGVGETQY
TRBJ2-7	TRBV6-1	ASSEGPSGQPYEQY
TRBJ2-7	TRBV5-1	ASSVSGSYEQY
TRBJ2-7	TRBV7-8	ASSGGGYEQY
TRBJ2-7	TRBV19	ASSIPRGQEQY
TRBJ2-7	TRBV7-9	ASRLGGNEQY
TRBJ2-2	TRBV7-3	ASRLAGNTGELF
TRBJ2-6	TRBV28	ASSSPQAGANVLT
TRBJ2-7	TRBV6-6	ASIRGSDNYEQY
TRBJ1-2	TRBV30	AWSAQADGYT
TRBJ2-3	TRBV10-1	ASSDLAGSTDTQY
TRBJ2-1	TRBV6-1	ASSGKQGAGNEQF
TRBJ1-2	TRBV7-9	ASSDYRLNYGYT
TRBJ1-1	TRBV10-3	AISGGWNTEAF
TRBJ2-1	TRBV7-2	ASSSLRGNEQF
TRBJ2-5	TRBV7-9	ASSLWDRALQETQY
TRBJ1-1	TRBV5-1	ASSLASSNTEAF
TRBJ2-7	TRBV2	ASSERTGGFSEQY
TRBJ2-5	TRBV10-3	AISETLRRGGRGETQY
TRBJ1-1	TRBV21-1	ASSYSARHPTRYTEAF
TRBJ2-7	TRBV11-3	ASSSGTSGGTLFPYEQY